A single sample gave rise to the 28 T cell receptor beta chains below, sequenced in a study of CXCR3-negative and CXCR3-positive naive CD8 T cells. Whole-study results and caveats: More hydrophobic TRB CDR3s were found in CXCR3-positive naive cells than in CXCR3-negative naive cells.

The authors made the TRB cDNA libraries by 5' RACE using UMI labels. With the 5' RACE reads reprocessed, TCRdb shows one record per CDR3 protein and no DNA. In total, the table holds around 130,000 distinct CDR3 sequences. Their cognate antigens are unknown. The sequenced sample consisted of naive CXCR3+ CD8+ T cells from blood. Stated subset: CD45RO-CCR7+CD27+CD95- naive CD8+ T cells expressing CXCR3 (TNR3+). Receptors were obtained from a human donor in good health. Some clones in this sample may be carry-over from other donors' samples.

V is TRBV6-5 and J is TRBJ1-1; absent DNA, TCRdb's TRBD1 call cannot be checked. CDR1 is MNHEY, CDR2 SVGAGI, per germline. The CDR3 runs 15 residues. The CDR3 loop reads CASSYPTGMNTEAFF.

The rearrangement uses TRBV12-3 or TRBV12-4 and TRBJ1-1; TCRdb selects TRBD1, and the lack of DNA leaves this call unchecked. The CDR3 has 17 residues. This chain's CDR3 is CASSSGQGGLIHTEAFF.

Here the CDR3 reads CSARDADGLNEQYF. The rearrangement links TRBV20-1 to TRBJ2-7. Germline CDR1 and CDR2: DFQATT and SNEGSKA (reference sequence). The CDR3 loop spans 14 amino acids.

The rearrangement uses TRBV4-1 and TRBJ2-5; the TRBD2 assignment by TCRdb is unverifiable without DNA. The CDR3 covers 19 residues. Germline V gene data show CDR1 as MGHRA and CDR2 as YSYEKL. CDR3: CASSRLGTSGGAIQETQYF.

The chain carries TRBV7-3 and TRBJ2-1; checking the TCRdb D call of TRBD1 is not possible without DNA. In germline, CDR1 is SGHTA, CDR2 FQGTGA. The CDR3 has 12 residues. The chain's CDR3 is CASSRPGNEQFF.

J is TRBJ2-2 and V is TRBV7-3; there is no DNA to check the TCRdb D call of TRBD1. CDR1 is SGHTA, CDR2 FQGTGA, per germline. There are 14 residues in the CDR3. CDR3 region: CASSLTGPGGELFF.

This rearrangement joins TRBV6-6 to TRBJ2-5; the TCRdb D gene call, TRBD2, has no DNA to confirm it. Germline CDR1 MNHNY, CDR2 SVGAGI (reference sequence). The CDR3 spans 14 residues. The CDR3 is CASSYSSSGETQYF.

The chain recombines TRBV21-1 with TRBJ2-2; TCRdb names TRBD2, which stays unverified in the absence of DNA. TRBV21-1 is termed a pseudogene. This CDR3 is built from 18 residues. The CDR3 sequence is CASSKEGSEGEDTGELFF.

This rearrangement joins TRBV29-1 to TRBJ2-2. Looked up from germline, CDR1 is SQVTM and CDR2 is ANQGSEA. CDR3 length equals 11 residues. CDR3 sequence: CSVEDSGELFF.

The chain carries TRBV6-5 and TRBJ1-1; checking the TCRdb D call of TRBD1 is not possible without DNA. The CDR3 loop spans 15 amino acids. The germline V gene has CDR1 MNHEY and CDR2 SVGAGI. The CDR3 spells CASSLNRGSNTEAFF.

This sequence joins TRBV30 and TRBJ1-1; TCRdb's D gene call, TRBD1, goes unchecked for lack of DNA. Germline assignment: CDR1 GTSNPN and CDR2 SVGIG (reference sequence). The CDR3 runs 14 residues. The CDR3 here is CAWSVDEWGTKAFF.

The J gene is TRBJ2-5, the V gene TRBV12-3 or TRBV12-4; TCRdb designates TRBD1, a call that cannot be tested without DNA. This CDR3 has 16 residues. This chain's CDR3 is CASSSTWTGSQETQYF.

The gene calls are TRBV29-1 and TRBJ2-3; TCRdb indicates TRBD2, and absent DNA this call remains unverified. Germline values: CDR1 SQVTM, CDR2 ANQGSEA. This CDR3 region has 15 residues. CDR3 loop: CSVEPLWEGTDTQYF.

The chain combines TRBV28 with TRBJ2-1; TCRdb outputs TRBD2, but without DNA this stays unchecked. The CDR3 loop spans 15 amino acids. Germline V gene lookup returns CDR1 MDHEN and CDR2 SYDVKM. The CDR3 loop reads CASSLGLAGYNEQFF.

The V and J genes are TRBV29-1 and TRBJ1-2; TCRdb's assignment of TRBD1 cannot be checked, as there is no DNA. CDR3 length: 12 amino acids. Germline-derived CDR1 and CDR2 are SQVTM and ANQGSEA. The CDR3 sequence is CSVVQGNYGYTF.

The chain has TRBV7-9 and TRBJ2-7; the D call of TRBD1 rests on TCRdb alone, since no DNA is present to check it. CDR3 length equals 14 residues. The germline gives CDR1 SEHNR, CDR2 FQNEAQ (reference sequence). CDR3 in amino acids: CASTRTGPPYEQYF.

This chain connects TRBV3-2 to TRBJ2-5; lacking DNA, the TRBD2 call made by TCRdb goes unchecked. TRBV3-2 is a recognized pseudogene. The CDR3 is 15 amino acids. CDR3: CASSQGGGRQETQYF.

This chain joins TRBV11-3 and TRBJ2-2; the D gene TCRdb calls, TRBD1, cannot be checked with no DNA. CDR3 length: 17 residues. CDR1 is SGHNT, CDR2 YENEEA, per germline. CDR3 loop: CASSRPRARLDTGELFF.

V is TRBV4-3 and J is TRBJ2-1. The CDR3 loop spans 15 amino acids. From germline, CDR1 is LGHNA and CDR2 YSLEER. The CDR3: CASSQVSDSYNEQFF.

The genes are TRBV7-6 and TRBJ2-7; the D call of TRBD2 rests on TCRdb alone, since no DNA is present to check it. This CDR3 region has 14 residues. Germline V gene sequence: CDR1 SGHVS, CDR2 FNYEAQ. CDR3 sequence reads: CASSEGLARDEQYF.

The CDR3 here is CSGTGAAGELFF. This rearrangement joins TRBV29-1 to TRBJ2-2; the TRBD1 assignment by TCRdb is unverifiable without DNA. This CDR3 has 12 residues. CDR1 is SQVTM, CDR2 ANQGSEA, per germline.

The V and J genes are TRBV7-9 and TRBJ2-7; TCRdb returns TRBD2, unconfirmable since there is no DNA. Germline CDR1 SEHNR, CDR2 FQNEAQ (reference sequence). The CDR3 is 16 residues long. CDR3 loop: CASSLLSGRKPYEQYF.

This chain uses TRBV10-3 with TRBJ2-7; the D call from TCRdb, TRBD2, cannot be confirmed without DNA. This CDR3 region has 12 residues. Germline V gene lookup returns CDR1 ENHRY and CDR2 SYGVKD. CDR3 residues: CAISEEAGEQYF.

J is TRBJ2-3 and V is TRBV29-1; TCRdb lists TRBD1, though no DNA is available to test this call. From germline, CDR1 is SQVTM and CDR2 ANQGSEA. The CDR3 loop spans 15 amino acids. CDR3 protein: CSGDSGRGWTDTQYF.

The CDR3 loop is CASSQRTSIYEQYF. The chain has TRBV4-2 and TRBJ2-7; TCRdb proposes TRBD2, but this gene call is untestable without DNA. The germline V gene encodes CDR1 LGHNA and CDR2 YNFKEQ. This CDR3 contains 14 residues.

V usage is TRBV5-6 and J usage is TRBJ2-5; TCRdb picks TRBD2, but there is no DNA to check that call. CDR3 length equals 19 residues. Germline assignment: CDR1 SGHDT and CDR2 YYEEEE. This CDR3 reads CASSWGSAGLAVPQETQYF.

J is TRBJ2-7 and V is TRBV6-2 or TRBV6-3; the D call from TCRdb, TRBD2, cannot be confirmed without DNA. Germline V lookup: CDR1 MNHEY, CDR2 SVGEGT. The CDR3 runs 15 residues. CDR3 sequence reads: CASSSARLADYEQYF.

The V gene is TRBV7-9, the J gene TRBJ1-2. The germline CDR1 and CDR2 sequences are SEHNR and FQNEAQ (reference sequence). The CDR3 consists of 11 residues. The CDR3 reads CAADSLYGYTF.